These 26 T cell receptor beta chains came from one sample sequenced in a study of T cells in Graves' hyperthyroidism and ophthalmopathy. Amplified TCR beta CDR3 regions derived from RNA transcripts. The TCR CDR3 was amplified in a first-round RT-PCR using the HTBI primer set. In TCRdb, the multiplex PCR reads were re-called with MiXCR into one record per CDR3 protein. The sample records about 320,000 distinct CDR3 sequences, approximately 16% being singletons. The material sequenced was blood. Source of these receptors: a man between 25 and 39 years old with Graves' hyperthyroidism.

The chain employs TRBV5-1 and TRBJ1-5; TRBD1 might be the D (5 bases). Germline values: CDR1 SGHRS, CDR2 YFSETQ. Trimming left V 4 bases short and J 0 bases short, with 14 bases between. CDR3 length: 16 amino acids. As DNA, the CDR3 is TGCGCCAGCAGCATTCAGGGTCCTTATAGCAATCAGCCCCAGCATTTT. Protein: CASSIQGPYSNQPQHF.

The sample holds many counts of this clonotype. CDR3 coding DNA: TGTGCCAGCAGCTTGGGGGTAGCGGGCCCCAATGAGCAGTTCTTC. Residues: CASSLGVAGPNEQFF. The rearrangement links TRBV5-6 to TRBJ2-1; 7 nucleotides align to TRBD2. J was trimmed by 6 bases and V by 0 bases; bases with no gene match: 6. In germline, CDR1 is SGHDT, CDR2 YYEEEE. The CDR3 extends over 15 amino acids. Using reference TRBV5-6 and TRBJ2-1 for the parts outside the CDR3, the full variable domain is DAGVTQSPTHLIKTRGQQVTLRCSPKSGHDTVSWYQQALGQGPQFIFQYYEEEERQRGNFPDRFSGHQFPNYSSELNVNALLLGDSALYLCASSLGVAGPNEQFFGPGTRLTVL.

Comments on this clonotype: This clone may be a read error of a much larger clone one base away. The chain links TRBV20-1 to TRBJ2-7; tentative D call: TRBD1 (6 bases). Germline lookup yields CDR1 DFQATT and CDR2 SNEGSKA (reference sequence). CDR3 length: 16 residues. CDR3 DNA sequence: TGCAGTGCTAGATACATAGGGCAGGGGCCTTCCTACGGGCAGTACTTC. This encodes CSARYIGQGPSYGQYF.

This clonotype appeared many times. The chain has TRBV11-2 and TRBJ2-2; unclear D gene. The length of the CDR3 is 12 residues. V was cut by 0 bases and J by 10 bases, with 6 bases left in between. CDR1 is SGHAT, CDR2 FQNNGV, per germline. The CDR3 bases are TGTGCCAGCAGCTTAGAGGCCGTGGAGCTGTTTTTT. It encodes CASSLEAVELFF. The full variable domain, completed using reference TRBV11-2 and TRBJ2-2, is EAGVAQSPRYKIIEKRQSVAFWCNPISGHATLYWYQQILGQGPKLLIQFQNNGVVDDSQLPKDRFSAERLKGVDSTLKIQPAKLEDSAVYLCASSLEAVELFFGEGSRLTVL.

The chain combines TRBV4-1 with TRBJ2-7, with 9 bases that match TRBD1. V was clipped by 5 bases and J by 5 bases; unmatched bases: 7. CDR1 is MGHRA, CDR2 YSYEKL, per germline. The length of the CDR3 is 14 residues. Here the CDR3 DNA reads TGCGCCAGCAGCAAAGGGACAGGGTGGGACGAGCAGTACTTC. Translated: CASSKGTGWDEQYF.

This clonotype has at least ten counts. Here the CDR3 DNA reads TGCAGTGCTAGGGTCTCGGGCCAGGAGGCTGAAGCTTTCTTT. Amino acid sequence: CSARVSGQEAEAFF. The rearrangement uses TRBV20-1 and TRBJ1-1; D remains ambiguous. The CDR3 runs 14 residues. V was trimmed by 3 bases and J by 6 bases, leaving 17 bases between them. Germline V gene data show CDR1 as DFQATT and CDR2 as SNEGSKA (reference sequence).

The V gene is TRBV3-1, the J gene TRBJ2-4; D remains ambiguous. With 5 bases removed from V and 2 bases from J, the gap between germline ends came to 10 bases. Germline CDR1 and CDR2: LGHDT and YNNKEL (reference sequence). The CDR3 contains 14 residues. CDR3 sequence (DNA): TGTGCCAGCAGCTCTAGGGTTTCCAAAAACATTCAGTACTTC. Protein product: CASSSRVSKNIQYF.

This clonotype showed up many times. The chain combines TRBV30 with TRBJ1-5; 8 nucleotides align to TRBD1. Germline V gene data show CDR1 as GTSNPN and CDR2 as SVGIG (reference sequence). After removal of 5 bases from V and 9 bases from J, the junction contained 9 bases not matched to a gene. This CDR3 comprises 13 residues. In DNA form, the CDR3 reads TGTGCCTGGGGGACAGGAGGTCTAGGGCCCCAGCATTTT. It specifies CAWGTGGLGPQHF.

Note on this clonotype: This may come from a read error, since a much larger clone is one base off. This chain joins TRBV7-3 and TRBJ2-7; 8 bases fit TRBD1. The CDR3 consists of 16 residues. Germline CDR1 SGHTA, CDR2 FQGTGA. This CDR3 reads CTSSGGTGLAYYEQYF. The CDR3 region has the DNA TGTACCAGCAGCGGTGGGACAGGCCTAGCCTACTACGAGCAGTACTTC.

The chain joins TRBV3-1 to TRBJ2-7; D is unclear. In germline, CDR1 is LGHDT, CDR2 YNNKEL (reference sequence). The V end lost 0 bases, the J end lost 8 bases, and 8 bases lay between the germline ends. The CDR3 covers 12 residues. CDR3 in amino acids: CASSQDPNQQYF. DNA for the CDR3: TGTGCCAGCAGCCAAGATCCAAATCAGCAGTACTTC.

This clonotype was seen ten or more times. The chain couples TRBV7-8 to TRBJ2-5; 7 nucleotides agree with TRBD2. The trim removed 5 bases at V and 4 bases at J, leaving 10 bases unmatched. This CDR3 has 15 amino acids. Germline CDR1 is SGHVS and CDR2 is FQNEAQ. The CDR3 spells CASSPVGGSGETQYF. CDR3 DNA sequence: TGTGCCAGCAGCCCCGTGGGAGGGAGTGGAGAGACCCAGTACTTC.

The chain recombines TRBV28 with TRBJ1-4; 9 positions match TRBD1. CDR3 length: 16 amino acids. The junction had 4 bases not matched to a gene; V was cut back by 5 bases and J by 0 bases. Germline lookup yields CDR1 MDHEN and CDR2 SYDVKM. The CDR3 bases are TGTGCCAGCAGTCCGGGACAGGGAGCAACTAATGAAAAACTGTTTTTT. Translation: CASSPGQGATNEKLFF.

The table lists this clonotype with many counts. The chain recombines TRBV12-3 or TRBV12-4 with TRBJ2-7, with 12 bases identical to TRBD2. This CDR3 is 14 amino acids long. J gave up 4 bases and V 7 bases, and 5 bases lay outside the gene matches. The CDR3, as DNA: TGTGCCAGCACGCCTCTAGCGGGAGGGTACGAGCAGTACTTC. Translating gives CASTPLAGGYEQYF.

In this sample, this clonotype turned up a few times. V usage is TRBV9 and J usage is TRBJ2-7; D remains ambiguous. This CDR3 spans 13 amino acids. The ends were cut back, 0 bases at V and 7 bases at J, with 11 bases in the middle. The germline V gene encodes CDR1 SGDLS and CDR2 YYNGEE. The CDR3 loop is CASSVGGGTEQYF. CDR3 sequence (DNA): TGTGCCAGCAGCGTAGGGGGTGGAACGGAGCAGTACTTC.

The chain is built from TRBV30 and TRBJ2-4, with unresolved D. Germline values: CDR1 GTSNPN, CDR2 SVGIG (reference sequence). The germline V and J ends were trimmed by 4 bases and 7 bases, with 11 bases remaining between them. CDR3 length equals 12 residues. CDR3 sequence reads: CAWTSEGNIQYF. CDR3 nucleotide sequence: TGTGCCTGGACCAGCGAAGGGAACATTCAGTACTTC.

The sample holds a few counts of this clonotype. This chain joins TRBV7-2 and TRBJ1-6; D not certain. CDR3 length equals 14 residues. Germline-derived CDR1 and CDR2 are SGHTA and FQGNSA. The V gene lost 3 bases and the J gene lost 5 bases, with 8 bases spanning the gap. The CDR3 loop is CASSLGFNNSPLHF. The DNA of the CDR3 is TGTGCCAGCAGCTTGGGGTTTAATAATTCACCCCTCCACTTT.

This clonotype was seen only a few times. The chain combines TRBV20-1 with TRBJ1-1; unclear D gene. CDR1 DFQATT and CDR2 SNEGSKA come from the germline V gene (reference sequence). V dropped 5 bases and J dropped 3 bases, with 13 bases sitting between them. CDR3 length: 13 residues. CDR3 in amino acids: CSAFEAGHTEAFF. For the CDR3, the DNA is TGCAGTGCTTTCGAGGCGGGCCACACTGAAGCTTTCTTT.

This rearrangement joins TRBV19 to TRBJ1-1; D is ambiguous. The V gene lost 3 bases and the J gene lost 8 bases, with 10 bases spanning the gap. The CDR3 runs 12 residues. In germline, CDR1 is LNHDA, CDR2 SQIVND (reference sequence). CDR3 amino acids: CASSIPLQEAFF. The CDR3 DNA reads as TGTGCCAGTAGTATTCCCCTGCAAGAAGCTTTCTTT.

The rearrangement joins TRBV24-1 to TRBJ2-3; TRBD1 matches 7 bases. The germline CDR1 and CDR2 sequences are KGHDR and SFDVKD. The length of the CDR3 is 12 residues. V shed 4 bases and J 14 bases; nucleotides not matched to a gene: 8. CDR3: CATSDFLGTAYF. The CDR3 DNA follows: TGTGCCACCAGTGACTTCCTCGGGACAGCGTATTTT.

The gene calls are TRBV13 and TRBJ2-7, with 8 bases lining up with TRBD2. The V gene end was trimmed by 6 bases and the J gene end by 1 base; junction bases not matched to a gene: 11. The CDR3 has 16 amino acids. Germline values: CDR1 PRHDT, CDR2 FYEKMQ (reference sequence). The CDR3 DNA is TGTGCCAGCAGACAAGCGGGAGTGAGTAGGTCCTACGAGCAGTACTTC. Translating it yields CASRQAGVSRSYEQYF.

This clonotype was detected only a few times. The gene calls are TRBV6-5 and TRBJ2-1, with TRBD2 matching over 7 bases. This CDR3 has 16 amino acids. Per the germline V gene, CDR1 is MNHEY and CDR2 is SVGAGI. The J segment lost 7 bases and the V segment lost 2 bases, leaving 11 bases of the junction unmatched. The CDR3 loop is CASSYKVTSSLNEQFF. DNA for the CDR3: TGTGCCAGCAGTTACAAAGTGACTAGCTCATTGAATGAGCAGTTCTTC.

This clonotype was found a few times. The DNA of the CDR3 is TGTGCCAGCAGCTTAGTTGGGACTAGCGGGAACACCGGGGAGCTGTTTTTT. This encodes CASSLVGTSGNTGELFF. This chain links TRBV7-2 with TRBJ2-2, with TRBD2 matching over 11 bases. This CDR3 has 17 residues. Germline V gene data show CDR1 as SGHTA and CDR2 as FQGNSA. The ends lost 1 base at V and 1 base at J; junction bases unmatched: 2.

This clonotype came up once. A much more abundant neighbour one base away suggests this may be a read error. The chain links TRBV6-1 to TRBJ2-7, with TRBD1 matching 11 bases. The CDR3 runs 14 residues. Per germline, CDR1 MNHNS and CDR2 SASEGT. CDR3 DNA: TGTACCAGCACTAGGACAGGGGGCCGCTACGAGCAGTACTTC. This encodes CTSTRTGGRYEQYF.

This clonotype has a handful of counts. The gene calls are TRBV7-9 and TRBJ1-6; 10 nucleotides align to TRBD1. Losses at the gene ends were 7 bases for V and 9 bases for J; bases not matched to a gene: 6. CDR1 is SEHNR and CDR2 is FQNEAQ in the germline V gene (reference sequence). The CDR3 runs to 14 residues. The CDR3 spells CASTSGDRGSPLHF. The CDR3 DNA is TGTGCCAGCACCTCTGGGGACAGGGGTTCACCCCTCCACTTT.

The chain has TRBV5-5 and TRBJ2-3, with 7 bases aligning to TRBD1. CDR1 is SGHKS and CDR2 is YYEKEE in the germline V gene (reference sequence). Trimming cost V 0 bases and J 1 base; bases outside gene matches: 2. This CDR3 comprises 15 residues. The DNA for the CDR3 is TGTGCCAGCAGCTTGGAGGGGGCGGGCACAGATACGCAGTATTTT. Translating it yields CASSLEGAGTDTQYF.

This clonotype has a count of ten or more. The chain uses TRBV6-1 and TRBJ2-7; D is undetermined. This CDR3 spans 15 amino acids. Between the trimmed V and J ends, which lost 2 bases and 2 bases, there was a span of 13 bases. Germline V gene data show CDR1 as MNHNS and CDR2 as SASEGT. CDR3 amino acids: CASSENTNPAYEQYF. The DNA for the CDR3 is TGTGCCAGCAGTGAAAATACTAACCCGGCCTACGAGCAGTACTTC.